This T cell receptor beta chain came from a study of T cells in Graves' hyperthyroidism and ophthalmopathy. RNA transcripts gave rise to amplified TCR beta CDR3 regions. First-round RT-PCR with HTBI primers amplified the TCR CDR3 region. Via MiXCR, TCRdb re-called the multiplex PCR reads, giving one row per CDR3 protein. The sample contains 600,000 or so distinct CDR3 sequences, around 46% of which appear only once. Sequencing was carried out using peripheral blood or thyroid tissue (not recorded which). The receptor comes from a woman aged 18-29 years with Graves' hyperthyroidism.

CDR3 region: CSARVTENTGELFF. The DNA of the CDR3 is TGCAGTGCTAGAGTGACTGAGAACACCGGGGAGCTGTTTTTT. This chain uses TRBV20-1 with TRBJ2-2; D unresolved. The germline V gene encodes CDR1 DFQATT and CDR2 SNEGSKA (reference sequence). CDR3 length: 14 amino acids. Between the trimmed V and J ends, which lost 1 base and 1 base, there was a span of 7 bases.